The 15 T cell receptor beta chains given below trace back to one sample, sequenced in a study of blood T cells in healthy people across ages. With a J-beta primer mix and a sample-barcoded 5' primer, a second PCR ran 7 to 11 cycles. MiXCR, applied by TCRdb to the 5' RACE reads, yields one record per CDR3 protein. In the table there are about 570,000 distinct CDR3 sequences, 27% of which are singletons. Sequenced input: blood. The receptors were gathered from a woman aged 70-85 years in good health.

The CDR3 here is CASSPFGESNLNEQFF. CDR3 nucleotides: TGCGCCAGCAGCCCCTTTGGGGAGTCGAATCTCAATGAGCAGTTCTTC. The gene calls are TRBV5-1 and TRBJ2-1, with D possibly being TRBD2 (5 bases). This CDR3 has 16 residues. The germline V and J ends were trimmed by 4 bases and 6 bases, with 20 bases remaining between them. The germline V gene has CDR1 SGHRS and CDR2 YFSETQ.

This clonotype came up many times. An end of the junction does not agree with germline; a read error may underlie this. J is TRBJ1-2 and V is TRBV5-1; TRBD1 matches at 7 bases. CDR1 and CDR2 (germline): SGHRS, YFSETQ. The CDR3 has 13 amino acids. CDR3 nucleotide sequence: TGTGCCAGCAGTTCGACAGGGAACTATGGCTACACCTTC. Residues: CASSSTGNYGYTF.

The V gene is TRBV18, the J gene TRBJ1-4; tentative D call: TRBD1 (6 bases). Germline V gene data show CDR1 as KGHSH and CDR2 as LQKENI. There are 16 residues in the CDR3. The V and J ends lost 3 bases and 0 bases respectively, with 11 bases between them. This chain's CDR3 is CASSPMTGSTNEKLFF. The CDR3 nucleotides read TGTGCCAGCTCACCTATGACAGGATCAACTAATGAAAAACTGTTTTTT.

V and J are TRBV7-2 and TRBJ2-5; 7 bases match TRBD2. V gave up 2 bases and J gave up 4 bases; unmatched junction bases: 4. CDR1 SGHTA and CDR2 FQGNSA come from the germline V gene. The CDR3 sequence is 14 residues long. The CDR3 sequence is CASSLREGRETQYF. The CDR3 DNA reads TGTGCCAGCAGCTTAAGGGAGGGGAGAGAGACCCAGTACTTC.

This clonotype was seen only a few times. This chain uses TRBV20-1 with TRBJ1-2; D gene ambiguous. Trimming removed 6 bases from V and 0 bases from J, with 20 bases in between. Germline V gene data show CDR1 as DFQATT and CDR2 as SNEGSKA (reference sequence). The length of the CDR3 is 16 residues. The CDR3 loop reads CSATKSSRLTNYGYTF. The CDR3 DNA follows: TGCAGTGCGACTAAAAGTTCACGCTTAACTAACTATGGCTACACCTTC.

This clonotype was observed a few times. The chain recombines TRBV3-1 with TRBJ1-6; TRBD1 might be the D (5 bases). Germline assignment: CDR1 LGHDT and CDR2 YNNKEL (reference sequence). Trimming took 5 bases from V and 8 from J, leaving 13 bases between them. The CDR3 is 14 amino acids. The CDR3 protein is CASSIRQPDSPLHF. DNA of the CDR3: TGTGCCAGCAGCATCAGACAGCCAGATTCACCCCTCCACTTT.

V is TRBV9 and J is TRBJ2-3; 9 nucleotides match TRBD1. Trimming cost V 4 bases and J 4 bases; bases outside gene matches: 22. The germline V gene encodes CDR1 SGDLS and CDR2 YYNGEE. The CDR3 is 20 amino acids. The CDR3 DNA reads as TGTGCCAGCAGCCCGCACCTCCCGGGACAGGGTTCAGGGTTCTCAGATACGCAGTATTTT. Its protein product is CASSPHLPGQGSGFSDTQYF.

This rearrangement joins TRBV12-3 or TRBV12-4 to TRBJ2-1; D gene unclear. This CDR3 has 13 amino acids. Trimming cost V 4 bases and J 4 bases, with 8 bases left between them. The CDR3 is CASSWAMYNEQFF. The CDR3 nucleotides read TGTGCCAGCAGTTGGGCTATGTACAATGAGCAGTTCTTC.

The chain employs TRBV7-2 and TRBJ2-7, with D perhaps assigned TRBD1 or TRBD2 (5 bases each). With 4 bases removed from V and 1 base from J, the gap between germline ends came to 14 bases. Germline CDR1 SGHTA, CDR2 FQGNSA. This CDR3 has 15 amino acids. The chain's CDR3 is CASSSTGTESYEQYF. CDR3 coding DNA: TGTGCCAGCAGCTCCACCGGGACCGAGTCCTACGAGCAGTACTTC.

This clonotype was seen ten or more times. This chain links TRBV7-2 with TRBJ2-3; D not resolved. The CDR3 contains 13 residues. CDR1 is SGHTA and CDR2 is FQGNSA in the germline V gene. The germline V and J ends were trimmed by 4 bases and 2 bases, with 7 bases remaining between them. The CDR3 region is CASSSQFTDTQYF. In DNA form, the CDR3 reads TGTGCCAGCAGCTCACAGTTCACAGATACGCAGTATTTT. Based on the CDR3 plus reference TRBV7-2 and TRBJ2-3, the full variable domain is GAGVSQSPSNKVTEKGKDVELRCDPISGHTALYWYRQSLGQGLEFLIYFQGNSAPDKSGLPSDRFSAERTGGSVSTLTIQRTQQEDSAVYLCASSSQFTDTQYFGPGTRLTVL.

The chain has TRBV6-2 or TRBV6-3 and TRBJ2-1, with 7 positions matching TRBD1. With 7 bases clipped from V and 3 bases from J, the junction kept 6 bases outside the gene matches. The CDR3 is made up of 14 amino acids. In germline, CDR1 is MNHEY, CDR2 SVGEGT. DNA for the CDR3: TGTGCCAGCAAGGTTGCAGGGGGCTACAATGAGCAGTTCTTC. As protein: CASKVAGGYNEQFF.

A few counts support this clonotype. The genes are TRBV4-3 and TRBJ1-4; D is perhaps TRBD1 (5 bases). This CDR3 spans 14 amino acids. The V and J ends lost 2 bases and 15 bases respectively, with 19 bases between them. Germline values: CDR1 LGHNA, CDR2 YSLEER. The CDR3 loop is CASSQTGTTEKLFF. The CDR3, as DNA: TGCGCCAGCAGCCAAACCGGGACGACGGAGAAATTGTTTTTT.

The V gene is TRBV3-1, the J gene TRBJ2-1; TRBD2 is a possible D gene (7 bases). V lost 8 bases, J lost 3 bases, and 20 bases lay in between. The CDR3 runs to 16 residues. Germline lookup yields CDR1 LGHDT and CDR2 YNNKEL (reference sequence). CDR3 sequence reads: CASGLKGRGIYNEQFF. The CDR3 DNA follows: TGTGCCAGCGGCCTAAAGGGGAGGGGGATCTACAATGAGCAGTTCTTC.

V gene TRBV19 combines with J gene TRBJ2-1, with unresolved D. Trimming removed 9 bases at V and 0 bases at J, with 12 bases between. There are 14 residues in the CDR3. Germline V gene data show CDR1 as LNHDA and CDR2 as SQIVND (reference sequence). In DNA, the CDR3 is TGTGCCAGCCAACCACGGAGCTCCTACAATGAGCAGTTCTTC. As protein: CASQPRSSYNEQFF.

This clonotype appeared many times. The CDR3 region has the DNA TGCGCCAGCAGCCAAGATATGGCGTCGGCGGAGACCCAGTACTTC. Amino acids: CASSQDMASAETQYF. The rearrangement links TRBV4-1 to TRBJ2-5; no definite D call. The germline CDR1 and CDR2 sequences are MGHRA and YSYEKL. This CDR3 region has 15 residues. The V and J ends lost 0 bases and 5 bases respectively, with 13 bases between them.